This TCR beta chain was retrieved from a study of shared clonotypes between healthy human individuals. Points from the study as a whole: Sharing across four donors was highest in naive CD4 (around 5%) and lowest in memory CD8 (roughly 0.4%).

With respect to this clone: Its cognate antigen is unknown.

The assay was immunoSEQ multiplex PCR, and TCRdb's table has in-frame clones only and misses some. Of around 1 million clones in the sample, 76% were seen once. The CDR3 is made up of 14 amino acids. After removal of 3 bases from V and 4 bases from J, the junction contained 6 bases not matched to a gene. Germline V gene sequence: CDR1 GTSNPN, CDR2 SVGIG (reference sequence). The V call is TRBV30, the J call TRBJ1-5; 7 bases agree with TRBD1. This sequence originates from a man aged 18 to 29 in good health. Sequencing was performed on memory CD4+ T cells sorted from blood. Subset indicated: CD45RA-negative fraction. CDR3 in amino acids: CAWSTGTVNQPQHF. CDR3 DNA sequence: TGTGCCTGGAGCACCGGGACAGTAAATCAGCCCCAGCATTTT. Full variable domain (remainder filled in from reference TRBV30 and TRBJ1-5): SQTIHQWPATLVQPVGSPLSLECTVEGTSNPNLYWYRQAAGRGLQLLFYSVGIGQISSEVPQNLSASRPQDRQFILSSKKLLLSDSGFYLCAWSTGTVNQPQHFGDGTRLSIL.